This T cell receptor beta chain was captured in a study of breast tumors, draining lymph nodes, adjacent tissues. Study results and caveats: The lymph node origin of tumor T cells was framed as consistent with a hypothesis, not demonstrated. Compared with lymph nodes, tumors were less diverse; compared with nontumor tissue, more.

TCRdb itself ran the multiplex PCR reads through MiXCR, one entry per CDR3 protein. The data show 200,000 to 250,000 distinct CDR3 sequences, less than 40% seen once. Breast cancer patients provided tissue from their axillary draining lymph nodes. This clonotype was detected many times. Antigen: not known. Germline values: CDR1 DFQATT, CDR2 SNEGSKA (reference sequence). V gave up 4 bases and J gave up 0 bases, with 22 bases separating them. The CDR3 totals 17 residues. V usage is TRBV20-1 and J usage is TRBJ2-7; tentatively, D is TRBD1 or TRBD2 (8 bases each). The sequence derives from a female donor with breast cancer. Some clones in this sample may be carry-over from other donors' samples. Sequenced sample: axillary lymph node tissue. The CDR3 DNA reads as TGCAGTGCTACCAGGGGGCTAGCGGGTGATAGCTCCTACGAGCAGTACTTC. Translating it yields CSATRGLAGDSSYEQYF.